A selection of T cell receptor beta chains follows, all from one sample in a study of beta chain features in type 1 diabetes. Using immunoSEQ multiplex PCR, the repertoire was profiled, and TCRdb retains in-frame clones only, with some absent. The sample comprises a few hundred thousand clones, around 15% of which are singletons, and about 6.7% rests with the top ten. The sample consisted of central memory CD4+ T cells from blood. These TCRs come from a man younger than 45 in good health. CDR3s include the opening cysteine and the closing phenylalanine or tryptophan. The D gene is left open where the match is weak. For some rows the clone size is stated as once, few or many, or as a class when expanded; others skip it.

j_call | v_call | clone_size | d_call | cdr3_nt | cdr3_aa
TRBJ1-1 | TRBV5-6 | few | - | TGTGCCAGCAGCTTTATTGCCGTGGGGGGTGCTTTCTTT | CASSFIAVGGAFF
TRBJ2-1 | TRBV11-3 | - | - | TGTGCCAGCAGCTTAGCGAGGCGACTTGGCAATGAGCAGTTCTTC | CASSLARRLGNEQFF
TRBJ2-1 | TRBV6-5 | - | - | TGTGCCAGCAGTTACTCGAACCCCAATGAGCAGTTCTTC | CASSYSNPNEQFF
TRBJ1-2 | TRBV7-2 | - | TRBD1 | TGTGCCAGCAGCTTAGGGACAGGGATAAGGGATGGCTACACCTTC | CASSLGTGIRDGYTF
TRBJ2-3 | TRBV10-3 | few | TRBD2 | TGTGCCATCAGTGAACTAGCGGGAGGGTACCATACGCAGTATTTT | CAISELAGGYHTQYF
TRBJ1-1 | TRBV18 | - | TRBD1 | TGTGCCAGCTCACAACGGGACAGGGGTGAAGCTTTCTTT | CASSQRDRGEAFF
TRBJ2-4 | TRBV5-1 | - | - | TGCGCCAGCAGCCCTATTGCGCAGGGCGTAGCCAAAAACATTCAGTACTTC | CASSPIAQGVAKNIQYF
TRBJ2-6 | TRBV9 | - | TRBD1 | TGTGCCAGCAGCGCCGGGACAGGGGGCTCTGGGGCCAACGTCCTGACTTTC | CASSAGTGGSGANVLTF
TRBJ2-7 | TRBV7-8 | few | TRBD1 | TGTGCCAGCAGCCCTCGACAGGGTCGGGCGAAGCGGAACGAGCAGTACTTC | CASSPRQGRAKRNEQYF
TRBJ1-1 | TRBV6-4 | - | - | TGTGCCAGCAGTGACGCGGACACTGAGGGGACCACTGAAGCTTTCTTT | CASSDADTEGTTEAFF
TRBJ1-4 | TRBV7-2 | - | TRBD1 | TGTGCCAGCAGCTTTAACAGGGGCGCTGAAAAACTGTTTTTT | CASSFNRGAEKLFF
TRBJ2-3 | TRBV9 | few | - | TGTGCCAGCAGCGTAGCGGGGGGCCCAATAGATACGCAGTATTTT | CASSVAGGPIDTQYF
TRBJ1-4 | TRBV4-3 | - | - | TGCGCCAGCAGCCAAGATTGGGAGGAAAAACTGTTTTTT | CASSQDWEEKLFF
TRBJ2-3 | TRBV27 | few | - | TGTGCCAGCAGTGTCAAGGCAGGGGTAGATACGCAGTATTTT | CASSVKAGVDTQYF
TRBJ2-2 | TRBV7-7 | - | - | TGTGCCAGCAGCTTCCTCGGGGGGCTCGCGAACACCGGGGAGCTGTTTTTT | CASSFLGGLANTGELFF
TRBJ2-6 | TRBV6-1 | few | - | TGTGCCAGCGAGGGGTCTGGGGCCAACGTCCTGACTTTC | CASEGSGANVLTF
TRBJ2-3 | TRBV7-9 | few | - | TGTGCCAGCAGCCCTGGGCTAGGTACGCAGTATTTT | CASSPGLGTQYF
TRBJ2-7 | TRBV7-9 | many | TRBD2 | TGTGCCAGCAGCCAGACTAGCGGGGGGGCCTTCTACGAGCAGTACTTC | CASSQTSGGAFYEQYF
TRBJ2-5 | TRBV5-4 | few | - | TGTGCCAGCAGCCAAGTAGGAGGGCAAGCGCCGGAGACCCAGTACTTC | CASSQVGGQAPETQYF
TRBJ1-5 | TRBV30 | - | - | TGTGCCTGGAGTGTACGAGGAAACCAGCCCCAGCATTTT | CAWSVRGNQPQHF
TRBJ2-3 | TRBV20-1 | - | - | TGCAGTGCTAGAGAGACAGATACGCAGTATTTT | CSARETDTQYF
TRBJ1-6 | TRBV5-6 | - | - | TGTGCCAGCAGCTTAGCAGGGAGTGGTAATTCACCCCTCCACTTT | CASSLAGSGNSPLHF
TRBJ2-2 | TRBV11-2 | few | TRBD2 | TGTGCCAGCAGCTTTAGCGGGGGGGCGACCGGGGAGCTGTTTTTT | CASSFSGGATGELFF
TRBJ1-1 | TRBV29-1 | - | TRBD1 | TGCAGCGCGTCGAAGGGGGCGGGGAACACTGAAGCTTTCTTT | CSASKGAGNTEAFF
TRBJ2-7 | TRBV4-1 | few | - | TGCGCCAGCAGCCAAGGTGCCTACGAGCAGTACTTC | CASSQGAYEQYF
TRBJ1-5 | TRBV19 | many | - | TGTGCCAGTAGTACAGGGTCCTCGGCCTATAATCAGCCCCAGCATTTT | CASSTGSSAYNQPQHF